The entry below gives a single T cell receptor (beta chain) sequence along with its context. The data belong to a study of blood T cell repertoires in COVID-19. Study in general: Specimens from acute and convalescent COVID-19 originated in the United States, Italy and Spain.

Recruited during active infection, patients (from Seattle) were subsequently followed longitudinally. As processed by the authors: The authors estimated nucleated cell counts from reference gene primer amplification. Sequencing used immunoSEQ multiplex PCR; TCRdb keeps in-frame clones, though not all of them. The V and J calls and clone size were taken over from that table, and D and trimming were inferred from the DNA. The repertoire has some 250,000 clones, about 87% of them found once; the top ten carry roughly 5%. Looked up from germline, CDR1 is LNHNV and CDR2 is YYDKDF (reference sequence). The ends were cut back, 3 bases at V and 10 bases at J, with 16 bases in the middle. This CDR3 is built from 15 residues.

The chain couples TRBV15 to TRBJ1-6; tentatively, D is TRBD1 (5 bases). The clonotype was recovered from an older woman with COVID-19, enrolled during active disease. Specimen: peripheral blood. The CDR3 DNA is TGTGCCACCAGCAGGGAACCCAGGGCCCGATCACCCCTCCACTTT. It yields the protein CATSREPRARSPLHF.